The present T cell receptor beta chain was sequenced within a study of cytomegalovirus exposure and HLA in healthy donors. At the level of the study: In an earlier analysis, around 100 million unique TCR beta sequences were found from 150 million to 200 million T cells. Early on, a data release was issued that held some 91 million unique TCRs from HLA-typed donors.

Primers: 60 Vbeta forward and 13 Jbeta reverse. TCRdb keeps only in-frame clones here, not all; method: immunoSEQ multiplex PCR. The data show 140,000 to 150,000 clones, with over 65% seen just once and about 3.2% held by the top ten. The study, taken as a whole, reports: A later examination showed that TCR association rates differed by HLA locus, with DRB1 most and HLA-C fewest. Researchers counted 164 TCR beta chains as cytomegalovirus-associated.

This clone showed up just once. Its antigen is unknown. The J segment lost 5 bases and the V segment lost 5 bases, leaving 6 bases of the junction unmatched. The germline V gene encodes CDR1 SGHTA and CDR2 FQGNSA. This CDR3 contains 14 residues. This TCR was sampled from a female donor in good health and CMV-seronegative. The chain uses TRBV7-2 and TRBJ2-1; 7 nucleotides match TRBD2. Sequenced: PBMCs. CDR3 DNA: TGTGCCAGCAGCCCTGGAGGACTAGACAATGAGCAGTTCTTC. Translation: CASSPGGLDNEQFF.